This T cell receptor (beta chain) was captured in a study of Ad26.COV2.S vaccination and SARS-CoV-2 variants. Germline V gene lookup returns CDR1 MNHEY and CDR2 SVGAGI. The V gene end was trimmed by 7 bases and the J gene end by 5 bases; junction bases not matched to a gene: 3. This CDR3 is built from 13 residues. Clones were sequenced by immunoSEQ multiplex PCR, and TCRdb holds only the in-frame ones, with some missing. The sample includes 360,000 or so clones, around nine tenths of them seen just once. Treatment noted: 19 received Ad26.COV2.S at low or high dose, single or two shots; about 5 received placebo; per-sample allocation not given. Day 63 after the first vaccine or placebo injection was the time point for sampling.

The chain is built from TRBV6-5 and TRBJ2-3; 10 positions agree with TRBD1. The material sequenced was peripheral blood, taken in a trial of Ad26.COV2.S vaccine versus placebo. The receptor was isolated from a person between 18 and 59 years old who received the Ad26.COV2.S COVID-19 vaccine or a placebo. CDR3 amino acids: CASNRDRGDTQYF. The CDR3 region has the DNA TGTGCCAGCAACCGGGACAGGGGAGATACGCAGTATTTT.